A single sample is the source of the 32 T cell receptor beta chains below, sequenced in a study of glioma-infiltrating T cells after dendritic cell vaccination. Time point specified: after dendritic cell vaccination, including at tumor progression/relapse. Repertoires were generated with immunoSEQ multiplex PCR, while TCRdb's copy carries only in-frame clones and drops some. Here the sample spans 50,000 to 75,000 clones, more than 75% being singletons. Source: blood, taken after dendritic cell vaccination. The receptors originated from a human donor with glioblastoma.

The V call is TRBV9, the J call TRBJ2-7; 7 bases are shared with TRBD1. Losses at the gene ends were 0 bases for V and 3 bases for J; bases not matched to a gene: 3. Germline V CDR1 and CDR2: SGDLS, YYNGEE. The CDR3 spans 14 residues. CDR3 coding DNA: TGTGCCAGCAGCGTAGGGACAGGAGACTACGAGCAGTACTTC. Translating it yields CASSVGTGDYEQYF.

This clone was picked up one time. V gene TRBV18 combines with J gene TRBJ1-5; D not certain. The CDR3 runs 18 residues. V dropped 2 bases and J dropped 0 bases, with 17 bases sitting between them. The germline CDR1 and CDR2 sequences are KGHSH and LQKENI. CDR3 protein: CASSPRKVAPDSNQPQHF. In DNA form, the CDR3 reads TGTGCCAGCTCACCAAGGAAAGTAGCACCGGATAGCAATCAGCCCCAGCATTTT.

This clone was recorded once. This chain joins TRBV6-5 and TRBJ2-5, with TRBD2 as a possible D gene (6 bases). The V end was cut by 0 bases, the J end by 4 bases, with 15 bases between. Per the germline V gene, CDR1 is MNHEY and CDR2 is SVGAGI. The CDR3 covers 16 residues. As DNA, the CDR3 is TGTGCCAGCAGTTACTCTTTTTTAGCGGTTGCAGAGACCCAGTACTTC. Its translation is CASSYSFLAVAETQYF.

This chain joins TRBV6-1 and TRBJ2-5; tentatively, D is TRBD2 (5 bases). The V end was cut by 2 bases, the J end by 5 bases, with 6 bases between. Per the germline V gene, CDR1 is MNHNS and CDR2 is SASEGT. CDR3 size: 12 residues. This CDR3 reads CASSESGETQYF. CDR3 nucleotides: TGTGCCAGCAGTGAATCGGGGGAGACCCAGTACTTC.

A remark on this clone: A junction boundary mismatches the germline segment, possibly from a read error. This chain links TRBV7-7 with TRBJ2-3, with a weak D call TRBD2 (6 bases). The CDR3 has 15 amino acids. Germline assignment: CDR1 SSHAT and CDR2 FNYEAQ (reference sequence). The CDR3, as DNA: TGTGCTAGCAGCTTAGAGGCGGGATACACAGATACGCAGTATTTT. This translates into CASSLEAGYTDTQYF.

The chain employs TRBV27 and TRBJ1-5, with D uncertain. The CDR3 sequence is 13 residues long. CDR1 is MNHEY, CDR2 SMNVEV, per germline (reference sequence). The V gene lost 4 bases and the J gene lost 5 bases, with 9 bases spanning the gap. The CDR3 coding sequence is TGTGCCAGCAGTTCATGGGGAGATCAGCCCCAGCATTTT. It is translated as CASSSWGDQPQHF.

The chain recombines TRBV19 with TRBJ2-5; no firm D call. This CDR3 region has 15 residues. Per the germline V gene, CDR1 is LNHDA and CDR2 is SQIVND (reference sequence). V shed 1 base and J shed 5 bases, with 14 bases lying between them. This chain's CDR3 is CASSIGFSGWETQYF. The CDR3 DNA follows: TGTGCCAGTAGTATAGGTTTTTCCGGGTGGGAGACCCAGTACTTC. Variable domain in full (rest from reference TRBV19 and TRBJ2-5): DGGITQSPKYLFRKEGQNVTLSCEQNLNHDAMYWYRQDPGQGLRLIYYSQIVNDFQKGDIAEGYSVSREKKESFPLTVTSAQKNPTAFYLCASSIGFSGWETQYFGPGTRLLVL.

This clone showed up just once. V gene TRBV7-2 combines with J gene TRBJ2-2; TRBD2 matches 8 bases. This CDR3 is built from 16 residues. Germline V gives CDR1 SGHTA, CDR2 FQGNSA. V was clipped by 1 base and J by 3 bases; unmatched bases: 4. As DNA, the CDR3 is TGTGCCAGCAGCTTAGTGGGGGGACTAGACACCGGGGAGCTGTTTTTT. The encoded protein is CASSLVGGLDTGELFF.

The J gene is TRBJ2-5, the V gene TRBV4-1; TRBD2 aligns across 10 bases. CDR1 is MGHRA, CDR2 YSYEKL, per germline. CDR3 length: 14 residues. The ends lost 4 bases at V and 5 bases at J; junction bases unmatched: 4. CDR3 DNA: TGCGCCAGCAGCCCGCTAGCGGGGGTGGAGACCCAGTACTTC. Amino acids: CASSPLAGVETQYF.

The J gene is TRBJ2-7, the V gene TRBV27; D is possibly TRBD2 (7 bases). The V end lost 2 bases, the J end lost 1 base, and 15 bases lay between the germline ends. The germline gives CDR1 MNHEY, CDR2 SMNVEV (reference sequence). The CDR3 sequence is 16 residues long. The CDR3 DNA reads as TGTGCCAGCAGTTTAGGGTTCAGGGGAGGGTCCTACGAGCAGTACTTC. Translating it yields CASSLGFRGGSYEQYF.

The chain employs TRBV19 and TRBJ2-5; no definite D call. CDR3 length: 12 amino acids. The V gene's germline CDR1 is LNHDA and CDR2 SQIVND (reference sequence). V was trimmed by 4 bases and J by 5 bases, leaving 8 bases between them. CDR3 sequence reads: CASSTSRETQYF. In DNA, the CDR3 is TGTGCCAGTAGTACAAGTCGGGAGACCCAGTACTTC. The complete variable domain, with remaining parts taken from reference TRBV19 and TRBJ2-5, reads DGGITQSPKYLFRKEGQNVTLSCEQNLNHDAMYWYRQDPGQGLRLIYYSQIVNDFQKGDIAEGYSVSREKKESFPLTVTSAQKNPTAFYLCASSTSRETQYFGPGTRLLVL.

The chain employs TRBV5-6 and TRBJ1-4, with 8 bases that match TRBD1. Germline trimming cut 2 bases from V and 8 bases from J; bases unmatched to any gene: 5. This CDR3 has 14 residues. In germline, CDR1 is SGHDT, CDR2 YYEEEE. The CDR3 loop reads CASSLGQGREKLFF. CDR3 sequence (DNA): TGTGCCAGCAGCTTAGGACAGGGTCGGGAAAAACTGTTTTTT.

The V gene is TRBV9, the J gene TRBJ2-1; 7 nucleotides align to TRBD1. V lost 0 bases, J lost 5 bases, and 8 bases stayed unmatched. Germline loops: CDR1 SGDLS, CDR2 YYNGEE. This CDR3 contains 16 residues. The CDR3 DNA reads TGTGCCAGCAGCGTAGTAGCCCGGGACAGCCACAATGAGCAGTTCTTC. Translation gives CASSVVARDSHNEQFF.

CDR3 DNA: TGTGCCAGCAGTTTACTGTTGTTATCCTACAATGAGCAGTTCTTC. This encodes CASSLLLLSYNEQFF. The gene calls are TRBV28 and TRBJ2-1; D is ambiguous. Germline V CDR1 and CDR2: MDHEN, SYDVKM. Trimming stripped 2 bases from V and 1 base from J, with 9 bases between. The CDR3 runs to 15 residues.

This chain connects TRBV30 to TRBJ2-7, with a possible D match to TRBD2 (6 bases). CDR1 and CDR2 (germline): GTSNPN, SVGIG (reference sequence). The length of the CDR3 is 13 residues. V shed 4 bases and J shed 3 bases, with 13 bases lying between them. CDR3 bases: TGTGCCTGGACTCGGGACTTTTTCTACGAGCAGTACTTC. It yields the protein CAWTRDFFYEQYF.

The CDR3, as DNA: TGTGCCAGCACCGGGACAGGGGGGAATGAAAAACTGTTTTTT. It is translated as CASTGTGGNEKLFF. The chain uses TRBV2 and TRBJ1-4; 11 bases are a match to TRBD1. With V trimmed by 7 bases and J by 5 bases, 3 bases remained unmatched. Germline CDR1 and CDR2: SNHLY and FYNNEI. This CDR3 has 14 amino acids.

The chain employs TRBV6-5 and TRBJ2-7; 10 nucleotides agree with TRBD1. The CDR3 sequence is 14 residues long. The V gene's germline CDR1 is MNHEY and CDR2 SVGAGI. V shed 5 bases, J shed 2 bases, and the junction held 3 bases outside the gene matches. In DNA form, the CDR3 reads TGTGCCAGCAGTATGGGACAGGGGCCCTACGAGCAGTACTTC. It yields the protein CASSMGQGPYEQYF.

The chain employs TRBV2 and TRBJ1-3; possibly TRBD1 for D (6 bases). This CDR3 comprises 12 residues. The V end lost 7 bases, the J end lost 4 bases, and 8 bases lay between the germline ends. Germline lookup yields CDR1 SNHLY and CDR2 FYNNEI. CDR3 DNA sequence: TGTGCCAGCAATGACAGGGGAAACACCATATATTTT. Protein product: CASNDRGNTIYF.

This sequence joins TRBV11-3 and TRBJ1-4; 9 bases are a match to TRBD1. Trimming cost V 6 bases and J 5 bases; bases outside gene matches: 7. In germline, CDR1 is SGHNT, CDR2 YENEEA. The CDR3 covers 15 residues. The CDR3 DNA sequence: TGTGCCAGCAGTTTACAGGGGGCCCAGAATGAAAAACTGTTTTTT. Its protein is CASSLQGAQNEKLFF.

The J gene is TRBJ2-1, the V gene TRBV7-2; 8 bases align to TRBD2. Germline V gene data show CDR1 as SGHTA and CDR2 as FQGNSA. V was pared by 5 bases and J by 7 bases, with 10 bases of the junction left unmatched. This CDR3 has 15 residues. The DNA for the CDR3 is TGTGCCAGCAGCCCGCCGGGGCGGGGGGAGAATGAGCAGTTCTTC. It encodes CASSPPGRGENEQFF.

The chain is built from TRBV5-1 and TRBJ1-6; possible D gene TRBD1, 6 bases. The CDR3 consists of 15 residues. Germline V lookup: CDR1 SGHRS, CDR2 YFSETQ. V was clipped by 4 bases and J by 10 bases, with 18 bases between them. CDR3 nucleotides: TGCGCCAGCAGCGAGGACAGCCCCGCGTTATCACCCCTCCACTTT. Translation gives CASSEDSPALSPLHF.

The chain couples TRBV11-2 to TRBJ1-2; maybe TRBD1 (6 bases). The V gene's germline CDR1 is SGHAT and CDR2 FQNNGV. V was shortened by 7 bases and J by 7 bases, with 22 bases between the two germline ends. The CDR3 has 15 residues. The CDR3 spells CASTQGLQGSLGYTF. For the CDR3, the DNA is TGTGCCAGCACCCAAGGCCTACAGGGCTCGCTTGGCTACACCTTC.

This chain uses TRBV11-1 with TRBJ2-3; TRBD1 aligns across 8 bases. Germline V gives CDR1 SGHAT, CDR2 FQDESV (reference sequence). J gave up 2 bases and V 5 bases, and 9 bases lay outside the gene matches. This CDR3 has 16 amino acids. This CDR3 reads CASSPRDRSNTDTQYF. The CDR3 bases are TGTGCCAGCAGCCCCAGGGACAGGTCGAACACAGATACGCAGTATTTT.

The CDR3 coding sequence is TGTGCCAGCAGCGGACTGACAGGGGGCGGGTATGGCTACACCTTC. Its protein is CASSGLTGGGYGYTF. The chain recombines TRBV7-9 with TRBJ1-2; TRBD1 matches 10 bases. Trimming at V came to 5 bases and at J to 5 bases, leaving 8 bases not matched to a gene. From germline, CDR1 is SEHNR and CDR2 FQNEAQ (reference sequence). The CDR3 runs to 15 residues.

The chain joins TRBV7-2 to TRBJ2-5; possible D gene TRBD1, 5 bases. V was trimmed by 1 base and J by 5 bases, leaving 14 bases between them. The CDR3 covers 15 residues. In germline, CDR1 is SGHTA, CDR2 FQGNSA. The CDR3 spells CASSLENRRDETQYF. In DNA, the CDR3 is TGTGCCAGCAGCTTAGAGAACAGGCGTGACGAGACCCAGTACTTC.

DNA of the CDR3: TGCGCCAGCAGCTACACCTTTGACAGGGGGATTTTAGGAGAAAAACTGTTTTTT. It encodes CASSYTFDRGILGEKLFF. The chain has TRBV5-1 and TRBJ1-4, with 9 bases identical to TRBD1. There are 18 residues in the CDR3. Trimming removed 3 bases from V and 8 bases from J; junction bases left unmatched: 17. Germline lookup yields CDR1 SGHRS and CDR2 YFSETQ.

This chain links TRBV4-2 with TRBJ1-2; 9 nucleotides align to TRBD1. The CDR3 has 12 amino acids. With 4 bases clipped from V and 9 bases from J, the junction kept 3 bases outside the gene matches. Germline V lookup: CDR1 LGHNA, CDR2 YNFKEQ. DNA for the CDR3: TGTGCCAGCAGCCTAGGACAGGGGAGCTACACCTTC. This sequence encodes CASSLGQGSYTF.

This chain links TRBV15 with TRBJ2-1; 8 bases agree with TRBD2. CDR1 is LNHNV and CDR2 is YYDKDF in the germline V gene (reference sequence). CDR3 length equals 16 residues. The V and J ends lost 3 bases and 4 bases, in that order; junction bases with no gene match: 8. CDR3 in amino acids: CATSSSGGASYNEQFF. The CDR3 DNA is TGTGCCACCAGCAGCTCCGGGGGGGCCTCTTACAATGAGCAGTTCTTC. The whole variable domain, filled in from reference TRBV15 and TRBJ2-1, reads DAMVIQNPRYQVTQFGKPVTLSCSQTLNHNVMYWYQQKSSQAPKLLFHYYDKDFNNEADTPDNFQSRRPNTSFCFLDIRSPGLGDTAMYLCATSSSGGASYNEQFFGPGTRLTVL.

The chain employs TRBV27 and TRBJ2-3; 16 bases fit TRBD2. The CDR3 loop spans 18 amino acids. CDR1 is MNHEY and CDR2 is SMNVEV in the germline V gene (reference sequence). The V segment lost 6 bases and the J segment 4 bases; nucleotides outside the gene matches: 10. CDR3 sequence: CASSLLGLAGGPPDTQYF. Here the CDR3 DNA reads TGTGCCAGCAGCCTCTTGGGACTAGCGGGGGGGCCCCCAGATACGCAGTATTTT.

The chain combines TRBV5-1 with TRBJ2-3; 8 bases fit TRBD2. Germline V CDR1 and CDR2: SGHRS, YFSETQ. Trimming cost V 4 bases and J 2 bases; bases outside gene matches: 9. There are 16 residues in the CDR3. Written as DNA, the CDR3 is TGCGCCAGCAGCAACCAACGGGGGGGCGTCACAGATACGCAGTATTTT. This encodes CASSNQRGGVTDTQYF. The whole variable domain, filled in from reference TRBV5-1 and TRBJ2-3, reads KAGVTQTPRYLIKTRGQQVTLSCSPISGHRSVSWYQQTPGQGLQFLFEYFSETQRNKGNFPGRFSGRQFSNSRSEMNVSTLELGDSALYLCASSNQRGGVTDTQYFGPGTRLTVL.

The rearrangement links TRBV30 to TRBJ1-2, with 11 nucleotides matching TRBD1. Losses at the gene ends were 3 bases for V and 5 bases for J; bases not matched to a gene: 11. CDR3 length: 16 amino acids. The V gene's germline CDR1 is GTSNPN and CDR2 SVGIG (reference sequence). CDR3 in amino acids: CAWSKSGDRGRYGYTF. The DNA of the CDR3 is TGTGCCTGGAGCAAATCCGGGGACAGGGGGAGGTATGGCTACACCTTC.

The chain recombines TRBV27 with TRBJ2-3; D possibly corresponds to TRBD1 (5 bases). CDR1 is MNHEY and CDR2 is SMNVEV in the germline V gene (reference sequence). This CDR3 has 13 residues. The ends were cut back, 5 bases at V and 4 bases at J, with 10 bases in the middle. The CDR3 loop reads CASSLGVADTQYF. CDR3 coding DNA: TGTGCCAGCAGTCTAGGGGTGGCAGATACGCAGTATTTT.